Listed below are T cell receptor beta chains from one sample, sequenced in a study of blood T cell repertoires in COVID-19. Measured with immunoSEQ multiplex PCR; TCRdb has only the in-frame clones, and not every one. In the table there are hundreds of thousands of clones, 75% to 90% of which are singletons. Input material: peripheral blood. These receptor sequences come from a woman aged 55-70 years with acute or convalescent COVID-19. Each CDR3 is given with its conserved first and last residue. The D gene is left open where the match is weak. Clone sizes are given selectively: once, few, many, or a class where the clone is expanded.

CDR3 protein: CASSSPSGRGPTDTQYF
CDR3 DNA: TGTGCCAGCAGTTCTCCTTCCGGGAGGGGGCCCACAGATACGCAGTATTTT
CDR3 length: 17
J gene: TRBJ2-3
D gene: NA
V gene: TRBV27
clone size: NA

CDR3 protein: CASRSPSRGWTGELFF
CDR3 DNA: TGTGCCAGCAGATCCCCCTCACGGGGATGGACCGGGGAGCTGTTTTTT
CDR3 length: 16
J gene: TRBJ2-2
D gene: NA
V gene: TRBV27
clone size: NA

CDR3 protein: CASSLVPSSYNEQFF
CDR3 DNA: TGTGCCAGCAGCTTAGTACCTAGCTCCTACAATGAGCAGTTCTTC
CDR3 length: 15
J gene: TRBJ2-1
D gene: NA
V gene: TRBV7-2
clone size: once

CDR3 protein: CASSFGQNTEAFF
CDR3 DNA: TGTGCCAGCAGCTTCGGACAGAACACTGAAGCTTTCTTT
CDR3 length: 13
J gene: TRBJ1-1
D gene: NA
V gene: TRBV11-2
clone size: NA

CDR3 protein: CASSLGTGINEKLFF
CDR3 DNA: TGTGCCAGCAGCTTGGGGACAGGGATTAATGAAAAACTGTTTTTT
CDR3 length: 15
J gene: TRBJ1-4
D gene: TRBD1
V gene: TRBV7-6
clone size: NA

CDR3 protein: CASSPGENTDTQYF
CDR3 DNA: TGTGCCAGCAGCCCGGGTGAAAATACAGATACGCAGTATTTT
CDR3 length: 14
J gene: TRBJ2-3
D gene: NA
V gene: TRBV7-3
clone size: NA

CDR3 protein: CASSPGRKQYF
CDR3 DNA: TGTGCCAGCAGTCCCGGCAGGAAGCAGTACTTC
CDR3 length: 11
J gene: TRBJ2-7
D gene: NA
V gene: TRBV28
clone size: NA

CDR3 protein: CASSLGEGGGQPQHF
CDR3 DNA: TGTGCCAGCAGCTTGGGGGAAGGGGGCGGACAGCCCCAGCATTTT
CDR3 length: 15
J gene: TRBJ1-5
D gene: TRBD1
V gene: TRBV5-4
clone size: NA

CDR3 protein: CASSFNLAGDKDTQYF
CDR3 DNA: TGTGCCAGCAGTTTTAACCTAGCGGGAGATAAAGATACGCAGTATTTT
CDR3 length: 16
J gene: TRBJ2-3
D gene: TRBD2
V gene: TRBV28
clone size: NA

CDR3 protein: CASSLGTGGGEQYF
CDR3 DNA: TGTGCCAGCAGCTTAGGGACAGGGGGTGGCGAGCAGTACTTC
CDR3 length: 14
J gene: TRBJ2-7
D gene: TRBD1
V gene: TRBV7-6
clone size: NA

CDR3 protein: CASSETSGFSTDTQYF
CDR3 DNA: TGTGCCAGCAGTGAGACTAGCGGATTTAGCACAGATACGCAGTATTTT
CDR3 length: 16
J gene: TRBJ2-3
D gene: TRBD2
V gene: TRBV6-4
clone size: NA

CDR3 protein: CASSTGPVSTIYF
CDR3 DNA: TGTGCCAGCAGCACAGGGCCTGTATCCACCATATATTTT
CDR3 length: 13
J gene: TRBJ1-3
D gene: NA
V gene: TRBV7-2
clone size: NA

CDR3 protein: CASSSAGLKEQFF
CDR3 DNA: TGTGCCAGCAGCTCTGCCGGACTAAAGGAGCAGTTCTTC
CDR3 length: 13
J gene: TRBJ2-1
D gene: NA
V gene: TRBV11-2
clone size: NA

CDR3 protein: CASSGGTGGEQYF
CDR3 DNA: TGTGCCAGCAGCGGAGGGACAGGCGGCGAGCAGTACTTC
CDR3 length: 13
J gene: TRBJ2-7
D gene: TRBD1
V gene: TRBV7-3
clone size: NA

CDR3 protein: CASSQDLPGGSYNSPLHF
CDR3 DNA: TGCGCCAGCAGCCAAGATCTGCCGGGGGGGTCCTATAATTCACCCCTCCACTTT
CDR3 length: 18
J gene: TRBJ1-6
D gene: NA
V gene: TRBV4-3
clone size: few

CDR3 protein: CASSLRTSGAYNEQFF
CDR3 DNA: TGTGCCAGCAGCCTACGGACTAGCGGAGCCTACAATGAGCAGTTCTTC
CDR3 length: 16
J gene: TRBJ2-1
D gene: TRBD2
V gene: TRBV11-1
clone size: NA

CDR3 protein: CASSRSMSNQPQHF
CDR3 DNA: TGTGCCAGTAGTCGCAGTATGAGCAATCAGCCCCAGCATTTT
CDR3 length: 14
J gene: TRBJ1-5
D gene: NA
V gene: TRBV19
clone size: once

CDR3 protein: CASSPKGGEILPYEQYF
CDR3 DNA: TGTGCCAGCAGCCCGAAAGGAGGGGAAATTCTTCCCTACGAGCAGTACTTC
CDR3 length: 17
J gene: TRBJ2-7
D gene: NA
V gene: TRBV14
clone size: NA

CDR3 protein: CASSYPENGGLGYNEQFF
CDR3 DNA: TGTGCCAGCAGTTACCCGGAGAACGGGGGACTCGGGTACAATGAGCAGTTCTTC
CDR3 length: 18
J gene: TRBJ2-1
D gene: NA
V gene: TRBV6-2/TRBV6-3
clone size: NA

CDR3 protein: CASSSWTGEGTEAFF
CDR3 DNA: TGTGCCAGCAGCTCGTGGACAGGTGAGGGGACTGAAGCTTTCTTT
CDR3 length: 15
J gene: TRBJ1-1
D gene: TRBD1
V gene: TRBV7-9
clone size: once

CDR3 protein: CASSGKRGLGHGYTF
CDR3 DNA: TGCGCCAGCAGCGGGAAGAGGGGGTTGGGCCATGGCTACACCTTC
CDR3 length: 15
J gene: TRBJ1-2
D gene: NA
V gene: TRBV5-1
clone size: NA

CDR3 protein: CASSEGVGGNYGYTF
CDR3 DNA: TGTGCCAGCAGCGAGGGGGTAGGGGGAAACTATGGCTACACCTTC
CDR3 length: 15
J gene: TRBJ1-2
D gene: NA
V gene: TRBV9
clone size: NA

CDR3 protein: CASRVGQYSNQPQHF
CDR3 DNA: TGTGCCAGCAGGGTGGGACAGTATAGCAATCAGCCCCAGCATTTT
CDR3 length: 15
J gene: TRBJ1-5
D gene: TRBD1
V gene: TRBV6-5
clone size: NA

CDR3 protein: CASRGPNQPQHF
CDR3 DNA: TGTGCATCCAGGGGACCGAATCAGCCCCAGCATTTT
CDR3 length: 12
J gene: TRBJ1-5
D gene: NA
V gene: TRBV19
clone size: NA

CDR3 protein: CASSPYGGNSYNEQFF
CDR3 DNA: TGTGCCAGCAGCCCTTACGGGGGGAACTCCTACAATGAGCAGTTCTTC
CDR3 length: 16
J gene: TRBJ2-1
D gene: TRBD2
V gene: TRBV7-3
clone size: NA

CDR3 protein: CATSRPRQGSNQPQHF
CDR3 DNA: TGTGCCACCAGCAGGCCCCGACAGGGGAGCAATCAGCCCCAGCATTTT
CDR3 length: 16
J gene: TRBJ1-5
D gene: TRBD1
V gene: TRBV15
clone size: NA

CDR3 protein: CASSWARKGTYEQYF
CDR3 DNA: TGTGCCAGCAGTTGGGCTCGGAAGGGGACTTACGAGCAGTACTTC
CDR3 length: 15
J gene: TRBJ2-7
D gene: NA
V gene: TRBV28
clone size: NA

CDR3 protein: CASSSGTSVGINEKLFF
CDR3 DNA: TGTGCCAGCAGCTCGGGGACATCCGTGGGGATTAACGAAAAACTGTTTTTT
CDR3 length: 17
J gene: TRBJ1-4
D gene: NA
V gene: TRBV7-9
clone size: NA

CDR3 protein: CASSYNGGGQHF
CDR3 DNA: TGTGCCAGCAGTTATAACGGCGGGGGCCAGCATTTT
CDR3 length: 12
J gene: TRBJ1-5
D gene: NA
V gene: TRBV6-5
clone size: NA

CDR3 protein: CASSQRGTGNYGYTF
CDR3 DNA: TGTGCCAGCAGCCAAAGGGGGACGGGAAACTATGGCTACACCTTC
CDR3 length: 15
J gene: TRBJ1-2
D gene: NA
V gene: TRBV7-8
clone size: NA

CDR3 protein: CAISQTGTSVMETQYF
CDR3 DNA: TGTGCCATCAGTCAAACCGGGACTAGCGTGATGGAGACCCAGTACTTC
CDR3 length: 16
J gene: TRBJ2-5
D gene: TRBD2
V gene: TRBV10-3
clone size: NA

CDR3 protein: CASNPIAVSYNEQFF
CDR3 DNA: TGTGCCAGCAACCCGATAGCGGTATCCTACAATGAGCAGTTCTTC
CDR3 length: 15
J gene: TRBJ2-1
D gene: NA
V gene: TRBV6-2/TRBV6-3
clone size: NA

CDR3 protein: CASNPGLGRETQYF
CDR3 DNA: TGTGCCAGCAACCCGGGACTAGGCCGAGAGACCCAGTACTTC
CDR3 length: 14
J gene: TRBJ2-5
D gene: TRBD2
V gene: TRBV5-4
clone size: NA

CDR3 protein: CASSLGLARVNEQFF
CDR3 DNA: TGTGCCAGCAGCTTAGGTCTAGCGAGGGTCAATGAGCAGTTCTTC
CDR3 length: 15
J gene: TRBJ2-1
D gene: NA
V gene: TRBV11-2
clone size: NA

CDR3 protein: CASSLTDRNTEAFF
CDR3 DNA: TGTGCCAGCAGCCTGACAGACAGGAACACTGAAGCTTTCTTT
CDR3 length: 14
J gene: TRBJ1-1
D gene: NA
V gene: TRBV11-1
clone size: NA

CDR3 protein: CASRFGRGTYNEQFF
CDR3 DNA: TGTGCCAGCAGGTTTGGGCGGGGGACCTACAATGAGCAGTTCTTC
CDR3 length: 15
J gene: TRBJ2-1
D gene: TRBD2
V gene: TRBV28
clone size: NA

CDR3 protein: CATRTAGDSYNEQFF
CDR3 DNA: TGCGCCACCCGGACAGCGGGAGACTCCTACAATGAGCAGTTCTTC
CDR3 length: 15
J gene: TRBJ2-1
D gene: TRBD2
V gene: TRBV10-1
clone size: NA

CDR3 protein: CASSTGQTEKLFF
CDR3 DNA: TGCGCCAGCAGCACCGGACAAACTGAAAAACTGTTTTTT
CDR3 length: 13
J gene: TRBJ1-4
D gene: NA
V gene: TRBV5-1
clone size: few

CDR3 protein: CASSYKDRLGETQYF
CDR3 DNA: TGTGCCAGCAGTTACAAGGACAGACTCGGTGAGACCCAGTACTTC
CDR3 length: 15
J gene: TRBJ2-5
D gene: NA
V gene: TRBV6-6
clone size: few

CDR3 protein: CASKVPGGHVYQETQYF
CDR3 DNA: TGTGCCAGCAAGGTCCCGGGGGGGCACGTATACCAAGAGACCCAGTACTTC
CDR3 length: 17
J gene: TRBJ2-5
D gene: TRBD2
V gene: TRBV3-1/TRBV3-2
clone size: NA

CDR3 protein: CASSPKGQKQETQYF
CDR3 DNA: TGTGCCAGCAGTCCGAAGGGACAGAAACAAGAGACCCAGTACTTC
CDR3 length: 15
J gene: TRBJ2-5
D gene: TRBD1
V gene: TRBV6-1
clone size: NA

CDR3 protein: CASSQDQGIRSYEQYF
CDR3 DNA: TGCGCCAGCAGCCAAGACCAGGGCATCCGGAGCTACGAGCAGTACTTC
CDR3 length: 16
J gene: TRBJ2-7
D gene: NA
V gene: TRBV4-1
clone size: NA

CDR3 protein: CASSLPDRGYGYTF
CDR3 DNA: TGCGCCAGCAGCCTCCCGGACAGGGGCTATGGCTACACCTTC
CDR3 length: 14
J gene: TRBJ1-2
D gene: TRBD1
V gene: TRBV5-1
clone size: few

CDR3 protein: CASSITQGDPYEQYF
CDR3 DNA: TGTGCCAGCAGTATAACCCAGGGGGACCCCTACGAGCAGTACTTC
CDR3 length: 15
J gene: TRBJ2-7
D gene: TRBD1
V gene: TRBV9
clone size: NA

CDR3 protein: CASSPRIGDEQFF
CDR3 DNA: TGTGCCAGCTCACCCCGAATCGGGGATGAGCAGTTCTTC
CDR3 length: 13
J gene: TRBJ2-1
D gene: NA
V gene: TRBV18
clone size: NA

CDR3 protein: CASSQDIARSYEQYF
CDR3 DNA: TGTGCCAGCAGCCAAGATATCGCCCGTAGCTACGAGCAGTACTTC
CDR3 length: 15
J gene: TRBJ2-7
D gene: NA
V gene: TRBV14
clone size: NA

CDR3 protein: CASSLAGGSSGQPQHF
CDR3 DNA: TGTGCCAGCAGCTTGGCGGGGGGCAGTAGTGGTCAGCCCCAGCATTTT
CDR3 length: 16
J gene: TRBJ1-5
D gene: NA
V gene: TRBV5-4
clone size: NA

CDR3 protein: CASSFPRDGSYGYTF
CDR3 DNA: TGTGCCAGCAGTTTCCCCCGAGACGGGTCATATGGCTACACCTTC
CDR3 length: 15
J gene: TRBJ1-2
D gene: NA
V gene: TRBV28
clone size: NA

CDR3 protein: CASSSKTGGAGYGYTF
CDR3 DNA: TGTGCCAGCAGTTCCAAAACAGGGGGCGCCGGGTATGGCTACACCTTC
CDR3 length: 16
J gene: TRBJ1-2
D gene: TRBD1
V gene: TRBV6-5
clone size: NA

CDR3 protein: CASSEATGGRGDTQYF
CDR3 DNA: TGTGCCAGCAGCGAAGCAACAGGGGGTCGTGGAGATACGCAGTATTTT
CDR3 length: 16
J gene: TRBJ2-3
D gene: TRBD1
V gene: TRBV9
clone size: NA

CDR3 protein: CASSSPRGGGGYGYTF
CDR3 DNA: TGTGCCAGCAGCTCCCCAAGGGGGGGCGGCGGCTATGGCTACACCTTC
CDR3 length: 16
J gene: TRBJ1-2
D gene: NA
V gene: TRBV11-2
clone size: NA

CDR3 protein: CASSPPLDSQQYF
CDR3 DNA: TGTGCCAGCTCACCACCGCTAGACAGTCAGCAGTACTTC
CDR3 length: 13
J gene: TRBJ2-7
D gene: NA
V gene: TRBV18
clone size: NA

CDR3 protein: CASSQGWGMNTEAFF
CDR3 DNA: TGTGCCAGCAGCCAAGGATGGGGCATGAACACTGAAGCTTTCTTT
CDR3 length: 15
J gene: TRBJ1-1
D gene: NA
V gene: TRBV3-1/TRBV3-2
clone size: NA

CDR3 protein: CASTPGQGPIYGYTF
CDR3 DNA: TGTGCCAGCACACCGGGACAGGGCCCAATCTATGGCTACACCTTC
CDR3 length: 15
J gene: TRBJ1-2
D gene: TRBD1
V gene: TRBV27
clone size: once

CDR3 protein: CASSQDWGRGYEQYF
CDR3 DNA: TGTGCCAGCAGCCAAGATTGGGGGAGGGGCTACGAGCAGTACTTC
CDR3 length: 15
J gene: TRBJ2-7
D gene: TRBD2
V gene: TRBV14
clone size: NA